Presented here are 27 T cell receptor beta chains from one specimen sequenced in a study of T cell repertoires in ileal Crohn's disease. Data came from immunoSEQ multiplex PCR; TCRdb stores just in-frame clones and leaves some out. Of 5,000 or so clones listed, around 81% are singletons. The sample taken for sequencing was ileal tissue. Every receptor here comes from an adult with Crohn's disease.

The chain uses TRBV28 and TRBJ1-2, with D possibly matching TRBD1 (5 bases). Germline CDR1 and CDR2: MDHEN and SYDVKM. The CDR3 totals 13 residues. V lost 8 bases and J 5 bases, leaving 15 bases between the germline ends. As DNA, the CDR3 is TGTGCCAGCTCCTCCGGGGCGGGGTATGGCTACACCTTC. The encoded protein is CASSSGAGYGYTF.

The chain has TRBV30 and TRBJ1-3; 8 nucleotides agree with TRBD1. V shed 4 bases and J 6 bases; nucleotides not matched to a gene: 8. This CDR3 is built from 14 residues. Germline CDR1 reads GTSNPN; CDR2 reads SVGIG (reference sequence). The CDR3 DNA follows: TGTGCCTGGAAATTGGGACAGGCCATAAACACCATATATTTT. Amino acids: CAWKLGQAINTIYF. The entire variable domain, with the rest obtained from reference TRBV30 and TRBJ1-3, is as follows: SQTIHQWPATLVQPVGSPLSLECTVEGTSNPNLYWYRQAAGRGLQLLFYSVGIGQISSEVPQNLSASRPQDRQFILSSKKLLLSDSGFYLCAWKLGQAINTIYFGEGSWLTVV.

This clone was seen a handful of times. This chain joins TRBV9 and TRBJ2-3, with 9 bases that match TRBD1. This CDR3 has 16 residues. CDR1 is SGDLS, CDR2 YYNGEE, per germline. The trim removed 0 bases at V and 4 bases at J, leaving 6 bases unmatched. In DNA form, the CDR3 reads TGTGCCAGCAGCGTAGGCGGACAGGGGCTCCCAGATACGCAGTATTTT. It yields the protein CASSVGGQGLPDTQYF.

The chain has TRBV28 and TRBJ2-3; 7 bases match TRBD1. The CDR3 sequence is 13 residues long. CDR1 and CDR2 (germline): MDHEN, SYDVKM. J gave up 9 bases and V 2 bases, and 5 bases lay outside the gene matches. The CDR3 region is CASSLATGVTQYF. As DNA, the CDR3 is TGTGCCAGCAGTTTAGCCACAGGGGTCACGCAGTATTTT.

This clone was found a few times. The chain combines TRBV6-6 with TRBJ1-5; 10 bases map to TRBD1. This CDR3 is built from 14 residues. CDR1 is MNHNY, CDR2 SVGAGI, per germline (reference sequence). The junction had 5 bases not matched to a gene; V was cut back by 4 bases and J by 8 bases. The CDR3: CASSSGTGAEPQHF. As DNA, the CDR3 is TGTGCCAGCAGTTCAGGGACAGGGGCGGAGCCCCAGCATTTT.

This rearrangement joins TRBV25-1 to TRBJ1-3; D might be TRBD1 (6 bases). Trimming pared 6 bases from V and 8 bases from J, leaving 14 bases between. CDR3 length equals 13 residues. The V gene's germline CDR1 is MGHDK and CDR2 SYGVNS. CDR3 in DNA: TGTGCCAGCAGGCAACAGGGTCGGGACACCATATATTTT. Residues: CASRQQGRDTIYF. The full variable domain, with the rest looked up from reference TRBV25-1 and TRBJ1-3, is EADIYQTPRYLVIGTGKKITLECSQTMGHDKMYWYQQDPGMELHLIHYSYGVNSTEKGDLSSESTVSRIRTEHFPLTLESARPSHTSQYLCASRQQGRDTIYFGEGSWLTVV.

This chain links TRBV4-1 with TRBJ2-5; D unresolved. Trimming removed 0 bases at V and 1 base at J, with 6 bases between. The germline V gene has CDR1 MGHRA and CDR2 YSYEKL. The CDR3 runs 14 residues. CDR3 in amino acids: CASSQDHSQETQYF. The CDR3 nucleotides read TGCGCCAGCAGCCAAGATCACAGCCAAGAGACCCAGTACTTC.

The rearrangement joins TRBV28 to TRBJ2-5; the match to TRBD2 covers 8 bases. Germline V gene lookup returns CDR1 MDHEN and CDR2 SYDVKM. After removal of 5 bases from V and 6 bases from J, the junction contained 11 bases not matched to a gene. This CDR3 region has 15 residues. The CDR3 DNA sequence: TGTGCCAGCAGTCGACGTAGCGGGGAAAAAAAGACCCAGTACTTC. Translated: CASSRRSGEKKTQYF.

CDR3 DNA sequence: TGTGCCAGCAGTGACTTGGACAGGGGGCTTGGTGGCTACACCTTC. It is translated as CASSDLDRGLGGYTF. The V and J genes are TRBV28 and TRBJ1-2; 11 bases align to TRBD1. The germline V gene encodes CDR1 MDHEN and CDR2 SYDVKM. V trimming: 5 bases; J trimming: 7 bases; junction bases outside the gene matches: 9. This CDR3 is 15 amino acids long.

This clone showed up just a few times. The CDR3 bases are TGCGCCAGCAGCTTAGGGGGTGGAAACACCATATATTTT. Its translation is CASSLGGGNTIYF. The chain links TRBV5-1 to TRBJ1-3; perhaps TRBD1 as D (6 bases). The CDR3 has 13 amino acids. In germline, CDR1 is SGHRS, CDR2 YFSETQ. Trimming took 2 bases from V and 3 from J, leaving 6 bases between them. Full variable domain (rest looked up from reference TRBV5-1 and TRBJ1-3): KAGVTQTPRYLIKTRGQQVTLSCSPISGHRSVSWYQQTPGQGLQFLFEYFSETQRNKGNFPGRFSGRQFSNSRSEMNVSTLELGDSALYLCASSLGGGNTIYFGEGSWLTVV.

The rearrangement joins TRBV5-4 to TRBJ2-7, with 8 bases matching TRBD2. CDR3 length: 15 amino acids. Germline assignment: CDR1 SGHNT and CDR2 YYREEE (reference sequence). Trimming took 4 bases from V and 2 from J; bases not matched to a gene: 8. In nucleotides, the CDR3 is TGTGCCAGCAGCAACCGCGGGGGGCTCCCCTACGAGCAGTACTTC. Translation: CASSNRGGLPYEQYF.

The chain couples TRBV9 to TRBJ1-1; D ambiguous. CDR3 size: 15 residues. Germline CDR1 reads SGDLS; CDR2 reads YYNGEE. Trimming removed 4 bases from V and 1 base from J, with 14 bases in between. The CDR3: CASSPSVLQNTEAFF. Here the CDR3 DNA reads TGTGCCAGCAGCCCGTCGGTCCTCCAGAACACTGAAGCTTTCTTT.

The gene calls are TRBV19 and TRBJ2-1; 11 bases line up with TRBD2. The CDR3 extends over 16 amino acids. Per the germline V gene, CDR1 is LNHDA and CDR2 is SQIVND (reference sequence). V gave up 5 bases and J gave up 9 bases; unmatched junction bases: 12. The CDR3 loop is CASSWFSSGRGSEQFF. The CDR3 nucleotides read TGTGCCAGTAGTTGGTTTAGTAGCGGGAGGGGGAGTGAGCAGTTCTTC.

The V call is TRBV28, the J call TRBJ2-5, with 10 bases lining up with TRBD2. The CDR3 extends over 13 amino acids. Germline loops: CDR1 MDHEN, CDR2 SYDVKM. V was pared by 8 bases and J by 5 bases, with 5 bases of the junction left unmatched. The CDR3 DNA reads as TGTGCCAGCGAGAGCGGGAGGGCCGAGACCCAGTACTTC. Protein product: CASESGRAETQYF.

J is TRBJ2-1 and V is TRBV10-3; 13 bases are a match to TRBD2. J lost 6 bases, V lost 6 bases, and 2 bases had no gene match. Germline V gives CDR1 ENHRY, CDR2 SYGVKD. The CDR3 contains 14 residues. The CDR3 DNA is TGTGCCATCAGCGGACTAGCGGGAGCCAATGAGCAGTTCTTC. Protein: CAISGLAGANEQFF.

This clone counts as large. This sequence joins TRBV6-6 and TRBJ1-4; unclear D gene. Germline assignment: CDR1 MNHNY and CDR2 SVGAGI (reference sequence). V was cut by 6 bases and J by 5 bases, with 13 bases left in between. CDR3 length equals 14 residues. This chain's CDR3 is CASRPRPMNEKLFF. As DNA, the CDR3 is TGTGCCAGCAGGCCCAGGCCAATGAATGAAAAACTGTTTTTT.

The V call is TRBV10-3, the J call TRBJ1-1; 7 bases agree with TRBD1. The CDR3 runs to 13 residues. Trimming took 7 bases from V and 1 from J; bases not matched to a gene: 3. Germline lookup yields CDR1 ENHRY and CDR2 SYGVKD. The CDR3 bases are TGTGCCATCACCGACAGGGCGAACACTGAAGCTTTCTTT. Its translation: CAITDRANTEAFF.

The chain recombines TRBV6-1 with TRBJ1-5, with D unresolved. V was shortened by 6 bases and J by 2 bases, with 17 bases between the two germline ends. The CDR3 has 16 amino acids. Looked up from germline, CDR1 is MNHNS and CDR2 is SASEGT. The CDR3 coding sequence is TGTGCCAGCAGCGAACCCTCCTGGGGAGGCAATCAGCCCCAGCATTTT. Encoded protein: CASSEPSWGGNQPQHF.

V usage is TRBV5-6 and J usage is TRBJ1-2; perhaps TRBD1 as D (6 bases). Germline V gene lookup returns CDR1 SGHDT and CDR2 YYEEEE. CDR3 length: 13 amino acids. With 2 bases removed from V and 6 bases from J, the gap between germline ends came to 11 bases. The DNA of the CDR3 is TGTGCCAGCAGCTTACAGGGTGTTAATGGCTACACCTTC. This sequence encodes CASSLQGVNGYTF.

This chain links TRBV28 with TRBJ1-5, with 7 bases aligning to TRBD1. Germline V gene lookup returns CDR1 MDHEN and CDR2 SYDVKM. V trimming: 2 bases; J trimming: 3 bases; junction bases outside the gene matches: 4. The CDR3 is 15 amino acids. The CDR3 region is CASSLKGAFNQPQHF. In DNA form, the CDR3 reads TGTGCCAGCAGTTTAAAGGGGGCGTTCAATCAGCCCCAGCATTTT.

The CDR3 DNA reads TGTGCCACCAGCAGAGGACCCGACAGGGGGTCTGAGCAGTTCTTC. The encoded protein is CATSRGPDRGSEQFF. The chain joins TRBV15 to TRBJ2-1, with 9 bases aligning to TRBD1. Losses at the gene ends were 1 base for V and 9 bases for J; bases not matched to a gene: 7. This CDR3 spans 15 amino acids. CDR1 LNHNV and CDR2 YYDKDF come from the germline V gene (reference sequence).

This chain connects TRBV14 to TRBJ2-1; 9 bases map to TRBD2. The CDR3 is 14 residues long. CDR1 and CDR2 from the germline V gene are SGHDN and FVKESK. The junction had 7 bases not matched to a gene; V was cut back by 4 bases and J by 9 bases. The CDR3 spells CASSPSRLAVEQFF. The DNA for the CDR3 is TGTGCCAGCAGCCCAAGCCGACTAGCGGTTGAGCAGTTCTTC. Full variable domain (missing parts from reference TRBV14 and TRBJ2-1): EAGVTQFPSHSVIEKGQTVTLRCDPISGHDNLYWYRRVMGKEIKFLLHFVKESKQDESGMPNNRFLAERTGGTYSTLKVQPAELEDSGVYFCASSPSRLAVEQFFGPGTRLTVL.

The V gene is TRBV7-9, the J gene TRBJ2-2, with 11 bases that match TRBD1. This CDR3 contains 16 residues. The germline gives CDR1 SEHNR, CDR2 FQNEAQ (reference sequence). V shed 4 bases, J shed 3 bases, and the junction held 4 bases outside the gene matches. This CDR3 is CASSSRTGGDTGELFF. The CDR3 DNA is TGTGCCAGCAGCTCGCGGACAGGGGGCGACACCGGGGAGCTGTTTTTT.

The rearrangement uses TRBV7-3 and TRBJ2-7, with D tentatively TRBD2 (6 bases). Germline lookup yields CDR1 SGHTA and CDR2 FQGTGA. Trimming removed 4 bases from V and 3 bases from J, with 16 bases in between. The CDR3 extends over 15 amino acids. The CDR3 DNA is TGTGCCAGCAGCTCCAACCCGGGAGAGAACTACGAGCAGTACTTC. Its translation: CASSSNPGENYEQYF. The full variable domain, in which reference TRBV7-3 and TRBJ2-7 provide the parts outside the CDR3, is GAGVSQTPSNKVTEKGKYVELRCDPISGHTALYWYRQSLGQGPEFLIYFQGTGAADDSGLPNDRFFAVRPEGSVSTLKIQRTERGDSAVYLCASSSNPGENYEQYFGPGTRLTVT.

The chain couples TRBV7-6 to TRBJ2-7; possibly TRBD1 for D (6 bases). The V gene's germline CDR1 is SGHVS and CDR2 FNYEAQ. The CDR3 consists of 15 residues. Trimming took off 1 base at V and 2 bases at J, with 12 bases between the two ends. The CDR3 DNA is TGTGCCAGCAGCTTAGAGGGGCAGGGGCCCTACGAGCAGTACTTC. This codes for CASSLEGQGPYEQYF.

The chain has TRBV5-4 and TRBJ2-3; 10 nucleotides agree with TRBD2. After removal of 4 bases from V and 2 bases from J, the junction contained 13 bases not matched to a gene. The CDR3 is made up of 18 amino acids. Germline CDR1 SGHNT, CDR2 YYREEE (reference sequence). The chain's CDR3 is CASSGRATSGANTDTQYF. As DNA, the CDR3 is TGTGCCAGCAGCGGGAGGGCCACTAGCGGGGCAAACACAGATACGCAGTATTTT.

The rearrangement links TRBV19 to TRBJ1-3; no clear D gene. The V gene lost 4 bases and the J gene lost 0 bases, with 10 bases spanning the gap. This CDR3 has 15 amino acids. CDR1 LNHDA and CDR2 SQIVND come from the germline V gene (reference sequence). CDR3 nucleotides: TGTGCCAGTAGTAAGCAGGCGGGCTCTGGAAACACCATATATTTT. This sequence encodes CASSKQAGSGNTIYF. Complete variable domain (other parts from reference TRBV19 and TRBJ1-3): DGGITQSPKYLFRKEGQNVTLSCEQNLNHDAMYWYRQDPGQGLRLIYYSQIVNDFQKGDIAEGYSVSREKKESFPLTVTSAQKNPTAFYLCASSKQAGSGNTIYFGEGSWLTVV.